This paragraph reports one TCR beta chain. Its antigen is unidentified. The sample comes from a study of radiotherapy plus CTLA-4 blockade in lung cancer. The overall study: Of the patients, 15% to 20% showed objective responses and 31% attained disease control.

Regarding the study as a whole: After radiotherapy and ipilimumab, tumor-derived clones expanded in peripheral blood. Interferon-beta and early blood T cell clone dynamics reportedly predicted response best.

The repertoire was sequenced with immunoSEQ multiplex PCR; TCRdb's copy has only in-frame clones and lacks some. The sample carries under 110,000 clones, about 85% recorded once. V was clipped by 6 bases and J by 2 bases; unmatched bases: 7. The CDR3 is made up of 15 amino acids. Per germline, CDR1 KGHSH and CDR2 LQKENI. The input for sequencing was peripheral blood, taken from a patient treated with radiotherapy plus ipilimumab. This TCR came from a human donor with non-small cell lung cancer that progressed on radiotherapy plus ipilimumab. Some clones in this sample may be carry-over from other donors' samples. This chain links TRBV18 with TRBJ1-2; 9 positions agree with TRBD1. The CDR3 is CASSLQGAKNYGYTF. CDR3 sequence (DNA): TGTGCCAGCTCGTTACAGGGGGCGAAAAACTATGGCTACACCTTC.